The rows below give T cell receptor beta chains drawn from one sample of a study of blood T cell repertoires in COVID-19. Only in-frame clones appear in the TCRdb table, and some are missing; sequencing was by immunoSEQ multiplex PCR. The sample consists of about 140,000 clones, 85% to 90% of them appearing once. Material: peripheral blood. The receptors stem from an elderly woman with acute or convalescent COVID-19. The CDR3 runs from the conserved cysteine through the conserved F or W. D genes are given only for firm matches. A row's size may be missing; if present it is once, few, many or a size class.

>.|TRBV5-1|.|14|TRBJ1-1
CASSLQGRDTEAFF
TGCGCCAGCAGCTTGCAGGGGCGGGACACTGAAGCTTTCTTT
>.|TRBV2|.|16|TRBJ1-4
CASSDTLRVTNEKLFF
TGTGCCAGCAGTGATACCCTCAGGGTGACTAATGAAAAACTGTTTTTT
>.|TRBV15|TRBD1|12|TRBJ2-1
CATSRSTGGLFF
TGTGCCACCAGCAGGTCAACAGGGGGTCTGTTCTTC
>.|TRBV30|.|13|TRBJ2-5
CAFQRGSQETQYF
TGTGCCTTTCAACGGGGATCTCAAGAGACCCAGTACTTC
>.|TRBV5-4|TRBD1|15|TRBJ2-5
CASSPGGIQGETQYF
TGTGCCAGCAGCCCAGGGGGCATCCAAGGGGAGACCCAGTACTTC
>.|TRBV4-1|.|15|TRBJ1-1
CASSSPKQANTEAFF
TGCGCCAGCAGCTCCCCTAAACAGGCGAACACTGAAGCTTTCTTT
>.|TRBV6-5|TRBD1|13|TRBJ1-2
CASRDRAYYGYTF
TGTGCCAGCAGAGACAGGGCGTACTATGGCTACACCTTC
>.|TRBV2|.|14|TRBJ1-6
CASRRQFTDSPLHF
TGTGCCAGCAGGCGACAGTTCACGGATTCACCCCTCCACTTT
>.|TRBV5-1|TRBD2|16|TRBJ2-3
CASSFLAGERTDTQYF
TGCGCCAGCAGCTTCCTAGCGGGGGAACGCACAGATACGCAGTATTTT
>.|TRBV6-5|TRBD1|16|TRBJ2-7
CASSYRGTGSPYEQYF
TGTGCCAGCAGTTACAGAGGGACAGGGAGCCCCTACGAGCAGTACTTC
>.|TRBV6-5|.|13|TRBJ2-1
CASSYPPGTRRFF
TGTGCCAGCAGTTACCCCCCCGGGACTCGGAGGTTCTTC
>.|TRBV5-1|TRBD1|15|TRBJ2-7
CASSLTPGQGYEQYF
TGCGCCAGCAGCTTAACACCGGGACAGGGATACGAGCAGTACTTC
>.|TRBV3-1/TRBV3-2|TRBD1|14|TRBJ1-1
CASSNNRGGTEAFF
TGTGCCAGCAGCAATAACAGGGGAGGCACTGAAGCTTTCTTT
>.|TRBV29-1|.|14|TRBJ1-4
CSVIYQGKGEKLFF
TGCAGCGTTATTTACCAGGGGAAAGGAGAAAAACTGTTTTTT
>.|TRBV27|.|15|TRBJ1-1
CASSFFRTLNTEAFF
TGTGCCAGCAGTTTCTTCCGGACTTTGAACACTGAAGCTTTCTTT
>.|TRBV29-1|TRBD1|13|TRBJ1-2
CSVGRDRRYGYTF
TGCAGCGTGGGGCGGGACAGGCGCTATGGCTACACCTTC
>.|TRBV2|.|14|TRBJ1-3
CASSRDMSGNTIYF
TGTGCCAGCAGCCGGGACATGAGTGGAAACACCATATATTTT
>.|TRBV6-5|.|14|TRBJ1-2
CASIDTGSNYGYTF
TGTGCCAGCATAGATACAGGGTCTAACTATGGCTACACCTTC
>.|TRBV3-1/TRBV3-2|.|11|TRBJ2-7
CASSQVSEQYF
TGTGCCAGCAGCCAAGTCAGCGAGCAGTACTTC
>.|TRBV5-6|.|13|TRBJ2-7
CASSLTGPYEQYF
TGTGCCAGCAGCTTGACAGGGCCGTACGAGCAGTACTTC
>many|TRBV3-1/TRBV3-2|TRBD1|20|TRBJ1-2
CASSQDLVTGTGPLNYGYTF
TGTGCCAGCAGCCAAGATCTTGTTACCGGGACAGGGCCATTAAACTATGGCTACACCTTC
>.|TRBV29-1|TRBD1|13|TRBJ1-1
CSVAMDRAHEAFF
TGCAGCGTTGCCATGGACAGGGCCCATGAAGCTTTCTTT
>.|TRBV4-2|.|13|TRBJ2-7
CASRGSLAYEQYF
TGTGCCAGCAGGGGTAGCCTCGCCTACGAGCAGTACTTC
>once|TRBV18|TRBD1|14|TRBJ1-3
CASSPIDRGSSIYF
TGTGCCAGCTCACCAATCGACAGGGGATCTTCCATATATTTT
>once|TRBV9|.|15|TRBJ1-4
CASSVDGGLGEKLFF
TGTGCCAGCAGCGTAGACGGGGGTTTGGGTGAAAAACTGTTTTTT